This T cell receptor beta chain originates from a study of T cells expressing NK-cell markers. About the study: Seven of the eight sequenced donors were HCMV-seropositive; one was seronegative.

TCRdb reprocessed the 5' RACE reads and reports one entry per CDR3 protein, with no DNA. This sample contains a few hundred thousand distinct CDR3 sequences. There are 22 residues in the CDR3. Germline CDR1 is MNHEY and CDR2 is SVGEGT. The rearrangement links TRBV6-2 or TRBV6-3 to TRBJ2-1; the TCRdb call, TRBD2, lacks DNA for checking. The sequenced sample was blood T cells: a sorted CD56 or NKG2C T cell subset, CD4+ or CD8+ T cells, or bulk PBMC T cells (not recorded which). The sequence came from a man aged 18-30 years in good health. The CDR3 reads CASGYTGSGGTSGSSHYNEQFF.